This entry is about one T cell receptor beta chain. Antigen: not known. The sample comes from a study of cytomegalovirus exposure and HLA in healthy donors. General study findings and limits: Being indistinguishable, some V segments were excluded, TRBV6-2 and TRBV6-3 among them.

PCR primers comprised 60 Vbeta and 13 Jbeta primers. The protocol was immunoSEQ multiplex PCR, while the TCRdb copy is restricted to in-frame clones and leaves out a portion. Here the sample spans under 150,000 clones, about 79% being singletons. V was clipped by 1 base and J by 4 bases, with 11 bases between them. CDR3 length: 15 amino acids. In germline, CDR1 is SEHNR, CDR2 FQNEAQ (reference sequence). Sequencing used PBMCs. This chain links TRBV7-9 with TRBJ1-5; D unclear. The receptor was derived from a male donor in good health and CMV-seronegative. The CDR3 is CASSLDGGFNQPQHF. Written as DNA, the CDR3 is TGTGCCAGCAGCTTAGATGGAGGGTTTAATCAGCCCCAGCATTTT.